The T cell receptor beta chain under discussion was sequenced for a study of T cell responses to AZD1222 COVID-19 vaccine. Study outcomes and limitations: Across spike, vaccine-associated CD4 TCRs were found, dominant at 160-218 and 743-854. In a largely white British group with more females than males, clonal diversity was possibly underestimated.

Using immunoSEQ multiplex PCR, the repertoire was profiled, and TCRdb retains in-frame clones only, with some absent. The table includes about 110,000 clones, about 90% detected once. V lost 3 bases, J lost 3 bases, and 5 bases stayed unmatched. Germline lookup yields CDR1 SNHLY and CDR2 FYNNEI. This CDR3 has 15 residues. A note on this clone: The target antigen is unknown.

The source of this sequence is an adult in good health. The J gene is TRBJ1-2, the V gene TRBV2; 9 bases fit TRBD1. The material sequenced was peripheral blood, taken on day 0 of AZD1222 vaccination. The CDR3 here is CASSDFRQGDYGYTF. DNA for the CDR3: TGTGCCAGCAGTGACTTCCGACAGGGGGACTATGGCTACACCTTC.